This TCR beta chain is drawn from a study of shared clonotypes between healthy human individuals (dated by TCRdb to about 2020). Looking at the study overall: The cohort included three men and a couple of women between 18 and 49 years of age. Per donor, leukapheresis produced somewhere between about 0.8 and 9 billion PBMCs. To increase sequencing depth and limit assay-specific biases, TCR repertoire library preparation and sequencing were carried out by different laboratories using diverse techniques. For each donor, CD4 naive and CD4 memory were each run on three plates, CD8 naive on two plates, and CD8 memory on one plate. The study deeply sequenced blood TCR repertoires of about five healthy adults to estimate repertoire size and the extent of clonotype sharing between individuals. What the study reported, not specific to this receptor: The small number of donors limited the genetic and exposure-history diversity represented. Based on pairwise subsampling, the degree of clonotype sharing among donors was expected to be affected by sequencing depth. Sampling was restricted to blood, and TCR repertoires in tissue are likely to differ from TCR repertoires in blood. Compared with non-shared clonotypes, the clonotypes found in all four sorted-subset donors had higher generation probabilities. Naive subsets generally had larger estimated clonotype richness than memory subsets did. Rarefaction of sorted-subset datasets indicated incomplete sequencing despite the large sequencing depth. Across a few donors, around 5.4% of naive CD4, approximately 3.5% of naive CD8, roughly 2.3% of memory CD4, and approximately 0.4% of memory CD8 clonotypes were shared.

The CDR3 goes from the cysteine to the phenylalanine over 14 residues. Of the read, only the CDR3 DNA is kept; its 42 bases are in frame from base 1. Reading the germline V gene gives CDR1 SGHRS and CDR2 YFSETQ. Trimming removed 0 bases from V and 2 bases from J, leaving 9 bases between the germline ends. The donors were healthy, HIV-negative adults who had no recently reported acute infections or vaccinations. Every donor was a Caucasian adult living in Nashville, Tennessee, USA. CD4+ T cells were enriched through magnetic negative selection, after which naive cells were positively selected on CD45RA and the remaining negative fraction served as the memory subset. Blood was collected by leukapheresis, and PBMCs were isolated by Ficoll-Histopaque density gradient centrifugation and then cryopreserved in liquid nitrogen vapor phase. Analytical flow cytometry was used to check the purity and quantity of each magnetically sorted T cell population. Genomic DNA was isolated from every sorted fraction and measured by UV absorbance on a Nanodrop 2000c.

On this clone itself: Its binding antigen is unknown. No base-level quality is on record; no much larger clone is a single base apart.

Using the deep immunoSEQ assay, TCR CDR3 regions were amplified from genomic DNA by multiplex PCR. Genomic DNA extracted from each cell subset was distributed evenly over all wells of several immunoSEQ 96-well plates, and each plate served as one replicate. Each replicate PCR for sorted subsets received 150 to 250 ng genomic DNA, equal to about 30,000 T cell genomes. Purified libraries were measured with a Qubit 3.0 fluorometer, size-checked on a Bioanalyzer 2100, and measured again with the KAPA Library Quantification kit. Each immunoSEQ 96-well plate was sequenced on its own single-read 150-cycle Illumina NextSeq 550 flow cell. For the original study's pipeline: Because only junctional sequences without quality scores were contained in the immunoSEQ output, filtering matching that applied to full-length reads could not be performed. To assign V/J genes and CDR3, sequences were annotated using PyIR, a Python wrapper for IgBLAST v1.9, with IMGT germline references. Reads were filtered out if the reads had weak V/J assignments (E-value above 1e-6), no CDR3, stop codons, out-of-frame junctions, or ambiguous translated residues. V3J clonotypes were defined by identical inferred V gene, J gene, and CDR3 amino acid sequence. To compute the percentage overlap between repertoires, the number of shared unique clonotypes was divided by the size of the smaller repertoire. Repertoire richness was assessed with RTK rarefaction, the Chao1 estimator, and Recon v2.1 estimates of unobserved clonotypes. OLGA was used to compute generation probabilities for all TCRbeta clonotypes that the gDNA method yielded from a handful of donors. Held by TCRdb, this immuneACCESS table contains in-frame sequences only and omits some clones. Under half of the omission traces to an unresolved V gene where checked; the cause of the rest is unknown. V and J calls plus clone size are reproduced from that table; the DNA served to infer D and trimming. The sample yields 2 million to 2.5 million clones; 90% to 95% were counted once. The top ten clonotypes cover 0.39% of the sample.

The sequence was collected from a young man in good health. Some clones in this sample may be carry-over from other donors' samples. What was sequenced was naive CD4+ T cells from PBMCs. In light of the paper, this sample's cell subset or site label describes: CD45RA+ positively selected. The sequence is built from TRBV5-1 and TRBJ2-7; the D region may be TRBD1 or TRBD2, each matching 5 bases equally. The nucleotides read TGCGCCAGCAGCTTGGACCAGGGAGCCTACGAGCAGTACTTC. It codes for CASSLDQGAYEQYF.